The rows below give T cell receptor beta chains drawn from one sample of a study of blood T cell repertoires in COVID-19. Profiling relied on immunoSEQ multiplex PCR, and the TCRdb table lists in-frame clones only, not all of them. Among about 160,000 clones listed, about 80% were seen once. Sample: PBMCs or T cells enriched from blood (not recorded which). These receptors all stem from a woman aged 55-70 years who had recovered from COVID-19. CDR3s include the opening cysteine and the closing phenylalanine or tryptophan. A D gene is named only where the DNA matches it firmly. A row's size may be missing; if present it is once, few, many or a size class.

CASSSPTGDSNYGYTF,TGCGCCAGCAGCTCCCCGACAGGGGACTCGAACTATGGCTACACCTTC,TRBV5-1,TRBJ1-2,TRBD1,NA
CASSIEGFGAQPQHF,TGTGCCAGTAGTATAGAAGGGTTTGGGGCTCAGCCCCAGCATTTT,TRBV19,TRBJ1-5,NA,NA
CASSLGQGSPGNTIYF,TGCGCCAGCAGCTTGGGACAGGGGAGCCCTGGAAACACCATATATTTT,TRBV5-1,TRBJ1-3,TRBD1,NA
CASSIGTPSNQPQHF,TGTGCCAGTAGTATAGGGACACCAAGCAATCAGCCCCAGCATTTT,TRBV19,TRBJ1-5,NA,NA
CASKGWDTQYF,TGTGCCAGCAAGGGGTGGGATACGCAGTATTTT,TRBV11-2,TRBJ2-3,NA,few
CASSQAQGDGYTF,TGTGCCAGCAGCCAAGCACAGGGAGATGGCTACACCTTC,TRBV3-1/TRBV3-2,TRBJ1-2,NA,NA
CASSRGQNPYYEQYF,TGTGCCAGTAGTAGGGGACAGAACCCGTACTACGAGCAGTACTTC,TRBV19,TRBJ2-7,TRBD1,NA
CASSRRTSGGPEGLQETQYF,TGTGCCAGCAGCCGCCGGACTAGCGGGGGACCGGAGGGGTTACAAGAGACCCAGTACTTC,TRBV6-6,TRBJ2-5,TRBD2,NA
CASSRGYSGANTGELFF,TGCGCCAGCAGCAGGGGATATAGCGGGGCGAACACCGGGGAGCTGTTTTTT,TRBV5-1,TRBJ2-2,TRBD2,NA
CASSGRKKGANTEAFF,TGTGCCAGCAGCGGCCGGAAGAAGGGGGCGAACACTGAAGCTTTCTTT,TRBV11-1,TRBJ1-1,TRBD1,NA
CATSREGTRGDAFF,TGTGCCACCAGCAGAGAGGGGACCAGGGGAGATGCTTTCTTT,TRBV15,TRBJ1-1,NA,NA
CASSFLGTGELFF,TGTGCCAGCAGCTTCCTAGGAACCGGGGAGCTGTTTTTT,TRBV9,TRBJ2-2,NA,once
CSAGQNYNEQFF,TGCAGCGCCGGACAGAACTACAATGAGCAGTTCTTC,TRBV29-1,TRBJ2-1,NA,NA
CASTPGQIAKNIQYF,TGTGCCAGCACCCCGGGACAGATAGCCAAAAACATTCAGTACTTC,TRBV6-5,TRBJ2-4,TRBD1,NA
CASREGGGQTDTQYF,TGTGCCAGCAGGGAAGGCGGGGGCCAAACAGATACGCAGTATTTT,TRBV2,TRBJ2-3,NA,NA
CASRTLGTSGGFRTDTQYF,TGTGCCAGCAGGACACTAGGGACTAGCGGGGGGTTTCGCACAGATACGCAGTATTTT,TRBV5-8,TRBJ2-3,TRBD2,few
CAISEAGTGEEAFF,TGTGCCATCAGTGAGGCCGGGACAGGGGAGGAAGCTTTCTTT,TRBV10-3,TRBJ1-1,TRBD1,once
CAIRGTGGTGELFF,TGTGCCATCAGAGGGACAGGGGGTACCGGGGAGCTGTTTTTT,TRBV10-3,TRBJ2-2,TRBD1,NA
CASGTDRGRTQYF,TGCGCCAGCGGCACGGACAGGGGGCGTACGCAGTATTTT,TRBV5-1,TRBJ2-3,TRBD1,NA
CAISEGTGILMNEKLFF,TGTGCCATCAGTGAGGGGACAGGGATCTTAATGAATGAAAAACTGTTTTTT,TRBV10-3,TRBJ1-4,TRBD1,NA
CASRRPGLATDTQYF,TGTGCCAGCAGGCGGCCGGGACTAGCTACAGATACGCAGTATTTT,TRBV4-2,TRBJ2-3,TRBD2,once
CASSLDPGNEQYF,TGTGCCAGCAGCTTAGACCCAGGGAACGAGCAGTACTTC,TRBV5-6,TRBJ2-7,NA,few
CASSSRTDNSPLHF,TGCGCCAGCAGCAGCCGGACAGATAATTCACCCCTCCACTTT,TRBV4-1,TRBJ1-6,NA,NA
CASGLAETQYF,TGTGCCAGCGGGCTAGCGGAGACCCAGTACTTC,TRBV2,TRBJ2-5,NA,once
CASSLRTGGYEQFF,TGTGCCAGCAGCCTCCGGACAGGGGGCTATGAGCAGTTCTTC,TRBV14,TRBJ2-1,TRBD1,NA
CASSKRDYAYEQYF,TGTGCCAGCAGCAAGCGGGACTACGCCTACGAGCAGTACTTC,TRBV3-1/TRBV3-2,TRBJ2-7,TRBD2,NA
CASSSWDRGYNEQFF,TGTGCCAGCAGCTCTTGGGACAGGGGTTATAATGAGCAGTTCTTC,TRBV7-8,TRBJ2-1,TRBD1,NA
CASGDREAFF,TGTGCCAGCGGCGACAGGGAAGCTTTCTTT,TRBV5-5,TRBJ1-1,NA,few
CTSRDSEETQYF,TGCACCAGCCGGGACTCAGAAGAGACCCAGTACTTC,TRBV1,TRBJ2-5,NA,NA
CASSRIGTGLAPLHF,TGTGCCAGCTCACGAATTGGGACAGGCCTAGCCCCCCTCCACTTT,TRBV18,TRBJ1-6,TRBD1,NA
CAPTRGASTDTQYF,TGTGCCCCAACCCGGGGGGCCTCCACAGATACGCAGTATTTT,TRBV7-8,TRBJ2-3,NA,once
CASRESGTSIGEQFF,TGTGCCAGCAGGGAATCCGGGACTAGCATCGGAGAGCAGTTCTTC,TRBV2,TRBJ2-1,TRBD2,once
CASSLPGVNTIYF,TGTGCCAGCAGCTTACCAGGCGTAAACACCATATATTTT,TRBV7-2,TRBJ1-3,NA,NA
CATGAGSGNTIYF,TGTGCCACAGGGGCCGGGTCTGGAAACACCATATATTTT,TRBV24-1,TRBJ1-3,NA,NA
CASSSQGVNEKLFF,TGTGCCAGCAGCTCCCAGGGCGTTAATGAAAAACTGTTTTTT,TRBV5-6,TRBJ1-4,NA,NA
CASSAEGGAPDTQYF,TGTGCCAGCAGCGCCGAAGGGGGGGCCCCAGATACGCAGTATTTT,TRBV9,TRBJ2-3,NA,NA
CASSSGLAGTF,TGTGCCAGTAGTTCGGGACTGGCTGGGACCTTC,TRBV19,TRBJ1-2,NA,many
CATSDRRYSNQPQHF,TGTGCCACCAGTGACCGGAGGTATAGCAATCAGCCCCAGCATTTT,TRBV24-1,TRBJ1-5,NA,NA
CASSERRDSYEQYF,TGCGCCAGCAGTGAGAGGAGGGACTCCTACGAGCAGTACTTC,TRBV10-2,TRBJ2-7,NA,once
CATSSPGMNSPLHF,TGTGCCACCAGCAGCCCGGGTATGAATTCACCCCTCCACTTT,TRBV15,TRBJ1-6,NA,NA
CASSNAGQGHGNTIYF,TGTGCCAGTAGTAACGCAGGACAGGGGCATGGAAACACCATATATTTT,TRBV19,TRBJ1-3,TRBD1,NA
CASSPPARVPIYF,TGTGCCAGCAGCCCCCCCGCGAGGGTGCCCATATATTTT,TRBV9,TRBJ1-3,NA,NA
CASSEPGLARYF,TGCGCCAGCAGCGAGCCGGGACTAGCCCGTTACTTC,TRBV5-1,TRBJ2-7,TRBD2,NA
CASSLFRLNTEAFF,TGTGCCAGCAGTTTGTTCAGATTGAACACTGAAGCTTTCTTT,TRBV6-5,TRBJ1-1,NA,many
CASSIPGYRGLDEQYF,TGTGCCAGTAGTATCCCCGGGTACAGGGGGCTGGACGAGCAGTACTTC,TRBV19,TRBJ2-7,TRBD1,NA
CASSSGAGALYEQYF,TGTGCCAGTAGTTCGGGGGCGGGGGCCCTCTACGAGCAGTACTTC,TRBV19,TRBJ2-7,NA,NA
CASSISGGRELFF,TGTGCCAGTAGTATAAGCGGGGGCAGGGAGCTGTTTTTT,TRBV19,TRBJ2-2,TRBD2,NA
CAISGTGVYYGYTF,TGTGCCATCAGCGGGACAGGGGTATACTATGGCTACACCTTC,TRBV10-3,TRBJ1-2,TRBD1,NA
CASSPPRGTYEQYF,TGTGCCAGCTCACCACCCAGGGGGACCTACGAGCAGTACTTC,TRBV18,TRBJ2-7,TRBD1,NA
CASRGAGQGSTGELFF,TGTGCCAGTAGAGGGGCGGGACAGGGGTCCACCGGGGAGCTGTTTTTT,TRBV19,TRBJ2-2,TRBD1,NA
CAGSYRDTYGYTF,TGTGCCGGAAGCTACCGGGATACTTATGGCTACACCTTC,TRBV2,TRBJ1-2,NA,NA
CASSLGQGLEQYF,TGTGCCAGCAGCTTAGGGCAGGGGCTGGAGCAGTACTTC,TRBV7-3,TRBJ2-7,NA,NA
CASSDDRDRGQETQYF,TGTGCCAGCAGTGACGACCGGGACAGGGGGCAAGAGACCCAGTACTTC,TRBV6-1,TRBJ2-5,TRBD1,NA